This paragraph covers one TCR beta chain sequence. Its antigen is unknown. This sample stems from a study of CD4+ T cells in melanoma. Germline V CDR1 and CDR2: MNHEY, SMNVEV (reference sequence). The CDR3 is 11 amino acids. V was cut by 7 bases and J by 7 bases, with 10 bases left in between. Method: immunoSEQ multiplex PCR; TCRdb's copy keeps in-frame clones and lacks some. The data show tens of thousands of clones, 55% to 75% seen once. General study findings and limits: Diverse differentiation states were reported for melanoma neoantigen-specific CD4+ T cells. CD8+ T cell, macrophage and B cell function reportedly correlated with neoantigen-specific CD4+ T cells.

The specimen sequenced was tumor tissue. The rearrangement links TRBV27 to TRBJ1-2, with TRBD1 as a possible D gene (5 bases). This receptor was identified in a human donor with melanoma. CDR3 in amino acids: CASTGTVGYTF. CDR3 DNA: TGTGCCAGCACAGGGACGGTTGGCTACACCTTC.